This TCR beta chain derives from a study of blood T cell repertoires in COVID-19. Study-wide background: From T cells, B-cell-depleted T cells, or PBMCs came the material, which was cDNA or gDNA.

Generated by immunoSEQ multiplex PCR, the TCRdb table keeps only in-frame clones and is missing some. The repertoire consists of approximately 80,000 clones, with around 85% occurring once and the leading ten covering around a tenth. Recruited during active infection, patients (from Seattle) were subsequently followed longitudinally. Material: peripheral blood. The origin of this receptor is a man in his fifties with COVID-19, enrolled during active disease.

CDR3 DNA: TGTGCCAGCACCTATAGCGGGAGGGCCGTTTCTGGGGCCAACGTCCTGACTTTC. It codes for CASTYSGRAVSGANVLTF. The V and J genes are TRBV2 and TRBJ2-6; 11 bases are a match to TRBD2. The CDR3 runs to 18 residues. The germline V gene has CDR1 SNHLY and CDR2 FYNNEI. With 7 bases clipped from V and 1 base from J, the junction kept 9 bases outside the gene matches. Complete variable domain (other parts from reference TRBV2 and TRBJ2-6): EPEVTQTPSHQVTQMGQEVILRCVPISNHLYFYWYRQILGQKVEFLVSFYNNEISEKSEIFDDQFSVERPDGSNFTLKIRSTKLEDSAMYFCASTYSGRAVSGANVLTFGAGSRLTVL.